This T cell receptor beta chain was captured by sequencing in a study of blood T cell repertoires in COVID-19. Study overall: Material from acute and convalescent COVID-19 was sourced from the United States, Italy and Spain. From T cells, B-cell-depleted T cells, or PBMCs came the material, which was cDNA or gDNA.

The CDR3 covers 13 residues. The ends were cut back, 3 bases at V and 1 base at J, with 6 bases in the middle. In the authors' workflow: Reference gene primers were amplified, and this amplification served to estimate nucleated cell counts. Sequenced by immunoSEQ multiplex PCR; TCRdb stores in-frame clones only, minus some. V, J and clone size reflect that table, while D and trimming were determined from the DNA. The sample shows 15,000 to 20,000 clones, 70% to 90% of them seen only once. The specimen sequenced was peripheral blood. The receptor was isolated from a human donor in a cohort sampled during active COVID-19. This chain links TRBV12-3 or TRBV12-4 with TRBJ1-1; D uncertain. CDR3 residues: CASSFPGNTEAFF. CDR3 nucleotides: TGTGCCAGCAGTTTCCCGGGGAACACTGAAGCTTTCTTT.